This T cell receptor (beta chain) came from a study of cytomegalovirus exposure and HLA in healthy donors. PCR amplification relied on 60 Vbeta primers (plus 13 Jbeta primers). Clones were read by immunoSEQ multiplex PCR, and TCRdb kept only the in-frame ones, dropping some. This repertoire shows fewer than 150,000 clones, approximately 83% found once; its top ten account for under 4.5%. Concerning this clone itself: Its cognate antigen is unknown.

Study-level results: With DRB1 most and HLA-C fewest, TCR association rates differed between HLA loci in a later analysis.

Germline lookup yields CDR1 SGHNT and CDR2 YYREEE (reference sequence). The trim removed 0 bases at V and 4 bases at J, leaving 6 bases unmatched. The CDR3 runs 16 residues. This receptor was taken from a man in his forties in good health and CMV-seropositive. This chain connects TRBV5-4 to TRBJ2-5, with TRBD2 matching 10 bases. The source material was PBMCs. The CDR3 protein is CASSLAERGGRETQYF. CDR3 bases: TGTGCCAGCAGCTTGGCGGAGCGGGGGGGCCGAGAGACCCAGTACTTC.